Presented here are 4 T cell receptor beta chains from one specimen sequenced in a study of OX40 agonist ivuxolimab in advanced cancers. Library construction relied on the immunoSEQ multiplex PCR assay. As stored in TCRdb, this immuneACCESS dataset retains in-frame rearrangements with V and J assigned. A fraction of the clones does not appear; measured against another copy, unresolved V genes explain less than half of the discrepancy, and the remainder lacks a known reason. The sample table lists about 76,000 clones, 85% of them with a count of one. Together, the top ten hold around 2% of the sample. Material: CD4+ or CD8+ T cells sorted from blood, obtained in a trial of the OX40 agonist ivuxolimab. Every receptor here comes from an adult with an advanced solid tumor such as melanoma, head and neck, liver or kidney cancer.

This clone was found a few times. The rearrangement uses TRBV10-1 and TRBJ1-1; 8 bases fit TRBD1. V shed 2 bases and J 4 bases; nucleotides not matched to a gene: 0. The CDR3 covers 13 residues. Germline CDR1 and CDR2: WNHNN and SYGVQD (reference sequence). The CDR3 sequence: CASSEGTGTEAFF. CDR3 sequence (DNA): TGCGCCAGCAGTGAGGGGACAGGCACTGAAGCTTTCTTT.

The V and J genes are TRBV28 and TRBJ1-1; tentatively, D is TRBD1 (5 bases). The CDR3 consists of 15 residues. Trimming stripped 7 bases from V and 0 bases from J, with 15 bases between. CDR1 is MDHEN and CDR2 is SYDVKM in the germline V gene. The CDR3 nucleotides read TGTGCCAGCACCCTTCCGGGCAGGGTGAACACTGAAGCTTTCTTT. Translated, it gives CASTLPGRVNTEAFF.

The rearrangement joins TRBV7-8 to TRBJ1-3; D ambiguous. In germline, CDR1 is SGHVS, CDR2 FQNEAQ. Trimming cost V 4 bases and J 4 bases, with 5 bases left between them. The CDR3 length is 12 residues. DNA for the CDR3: TGTGCCAGCAGCTCCACAGGAAACACCATATATTTT. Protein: CASSSTGNTIYF.

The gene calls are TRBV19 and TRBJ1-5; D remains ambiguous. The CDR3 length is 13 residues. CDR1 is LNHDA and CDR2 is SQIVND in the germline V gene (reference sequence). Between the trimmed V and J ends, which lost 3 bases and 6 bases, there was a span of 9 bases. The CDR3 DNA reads TGTGCCAGTAGTATCTTATTCACTCAGCCCCAGCATTTT. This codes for CASSILFTQPQHF. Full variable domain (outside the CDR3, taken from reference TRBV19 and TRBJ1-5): DGGITQSPKYLFRKEGQNVTLSCEQNLNHDAMYWYRQDPGQGLRLIYYSQIVNDFQKGDIAEGYSVSREKKESFPLTVTSAQKNPTAFYLCASSILFTQPQHFGDGTRLSIL.